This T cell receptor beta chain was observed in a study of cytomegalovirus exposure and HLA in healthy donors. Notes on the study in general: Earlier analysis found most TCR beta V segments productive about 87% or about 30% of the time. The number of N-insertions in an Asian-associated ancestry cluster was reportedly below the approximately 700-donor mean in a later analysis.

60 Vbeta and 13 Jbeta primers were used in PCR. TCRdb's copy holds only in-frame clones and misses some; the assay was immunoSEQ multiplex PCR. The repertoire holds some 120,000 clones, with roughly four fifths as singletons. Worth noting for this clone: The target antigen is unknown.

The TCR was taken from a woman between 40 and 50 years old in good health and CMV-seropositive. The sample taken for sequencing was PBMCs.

Here the CDR3 reads CASSGDMISYEQYF. CDR3 nucleotides: TGTGCCAGCAGCGGCGACATGATCTCCTACGAGCAGTACTTC. The chain joins TRBV11-2 to TRBJ2-7, with unresolved D. The CDR3 is 14 amino acids. Germline CDR1 SGHAT, CDR2 FQNNGV. V gave up 5 bases and J gave up 0 bases, with 11 bases separating them.